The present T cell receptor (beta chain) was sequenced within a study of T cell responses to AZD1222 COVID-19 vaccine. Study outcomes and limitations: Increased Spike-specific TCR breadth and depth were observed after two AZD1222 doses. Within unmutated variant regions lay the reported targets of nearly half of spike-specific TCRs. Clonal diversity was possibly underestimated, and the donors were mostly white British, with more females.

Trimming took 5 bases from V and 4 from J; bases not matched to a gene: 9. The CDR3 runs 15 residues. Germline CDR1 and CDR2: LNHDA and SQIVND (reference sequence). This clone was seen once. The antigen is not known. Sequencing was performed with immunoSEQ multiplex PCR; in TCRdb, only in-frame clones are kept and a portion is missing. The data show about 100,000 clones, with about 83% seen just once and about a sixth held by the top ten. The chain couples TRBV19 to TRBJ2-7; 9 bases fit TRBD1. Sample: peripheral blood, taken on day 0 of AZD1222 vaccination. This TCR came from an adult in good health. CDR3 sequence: CASSSKPGTGYEQYF. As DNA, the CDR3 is TGTGCCAGTAGTTCGAAACCCGGGACAGGGTACGAGCAGTACTTC.